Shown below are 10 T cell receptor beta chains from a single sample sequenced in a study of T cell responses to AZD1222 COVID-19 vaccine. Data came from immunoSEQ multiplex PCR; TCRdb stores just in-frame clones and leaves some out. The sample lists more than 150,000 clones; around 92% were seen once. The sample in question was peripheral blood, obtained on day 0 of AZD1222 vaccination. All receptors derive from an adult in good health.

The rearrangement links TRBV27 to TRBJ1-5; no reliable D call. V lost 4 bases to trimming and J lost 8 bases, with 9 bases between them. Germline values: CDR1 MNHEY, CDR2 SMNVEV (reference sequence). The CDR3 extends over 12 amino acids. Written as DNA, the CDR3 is TGTGCCAGCAGTTCTCAAGGCGAGCCCCAGCATTTT. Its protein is CASSSQGEPQHF.

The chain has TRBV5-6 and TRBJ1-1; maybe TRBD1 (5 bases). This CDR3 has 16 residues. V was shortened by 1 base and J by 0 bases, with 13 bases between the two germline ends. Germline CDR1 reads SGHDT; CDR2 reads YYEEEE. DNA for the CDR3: TGTGCCAGCAGCTTGTGGGGGAGGGCGATGAACACTGAAGCTTTCTTT. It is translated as CASSLWGRAMNTEAFF.

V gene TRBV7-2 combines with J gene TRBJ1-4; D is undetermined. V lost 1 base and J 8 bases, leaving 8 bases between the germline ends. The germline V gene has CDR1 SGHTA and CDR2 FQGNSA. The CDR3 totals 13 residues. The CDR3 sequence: CASSLGSSEKLFF. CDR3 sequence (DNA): TGTGCCAGCAGCTTAGGATCGAGCGAAAAACTGTTTTTT.

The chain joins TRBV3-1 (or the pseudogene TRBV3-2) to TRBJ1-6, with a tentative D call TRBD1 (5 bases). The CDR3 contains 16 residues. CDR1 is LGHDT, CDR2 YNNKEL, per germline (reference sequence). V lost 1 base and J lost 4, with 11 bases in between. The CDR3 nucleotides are TGTGCCAGCAGCCAAGCGCGGCCAGGGTATAATTCACCCCTCCACTTT. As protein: CASSQARPGYNSPLHF.

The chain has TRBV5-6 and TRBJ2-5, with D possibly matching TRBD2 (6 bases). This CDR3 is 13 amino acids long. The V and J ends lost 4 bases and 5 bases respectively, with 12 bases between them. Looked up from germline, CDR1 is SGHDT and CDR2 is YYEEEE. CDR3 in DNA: TGTGCCAGCAGCGCGGGACTCCCTGAGACCCAGTACTTC. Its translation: CASSAGLPETQYF.

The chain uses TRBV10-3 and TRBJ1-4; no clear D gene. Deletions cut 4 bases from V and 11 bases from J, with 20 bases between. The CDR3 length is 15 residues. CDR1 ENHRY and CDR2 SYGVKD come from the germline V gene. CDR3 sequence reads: CAISAKRELTQKLFF. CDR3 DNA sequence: TGTGCCATCAGTGCAAAACGGGAGTTGACGCAGAAACTGTTTTTT.

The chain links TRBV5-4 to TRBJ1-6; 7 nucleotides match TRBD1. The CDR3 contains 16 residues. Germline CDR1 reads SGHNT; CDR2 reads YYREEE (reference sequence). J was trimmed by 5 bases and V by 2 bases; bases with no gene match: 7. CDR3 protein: CASSLTGASNNSPLHF. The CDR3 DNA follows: TGTGCCAGCAGCTTAACAGGGGCCAGTAATAATTCACCCCTCCACTTT.

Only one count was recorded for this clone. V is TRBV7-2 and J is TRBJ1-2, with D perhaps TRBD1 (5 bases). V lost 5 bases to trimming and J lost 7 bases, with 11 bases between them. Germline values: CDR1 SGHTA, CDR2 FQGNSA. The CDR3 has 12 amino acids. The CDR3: CASSPSRAGYTF. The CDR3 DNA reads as TGTGCCAGCAGCCCATCCAGGGCTGGCTACACCTTC.

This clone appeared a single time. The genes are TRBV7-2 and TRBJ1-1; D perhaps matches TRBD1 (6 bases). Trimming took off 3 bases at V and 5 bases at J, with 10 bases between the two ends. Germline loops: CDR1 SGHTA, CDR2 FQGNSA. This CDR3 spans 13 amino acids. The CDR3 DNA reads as TGTGCCAGCAGCTTGGGGGCCCAAACTGAAGCTTTCTTT. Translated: CASSLGAQTEAFF. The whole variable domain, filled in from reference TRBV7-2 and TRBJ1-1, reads GAGVSQSPSNKVTEKGKDVELRCDPISGHTALYWYRQSLGQGLEFLIYFQGNSAPDKSGLPSDRFSAERTGGSVSTLTIQRTQQEDSAVYLCASSLGAQTEAFFGQGTRLTVV.

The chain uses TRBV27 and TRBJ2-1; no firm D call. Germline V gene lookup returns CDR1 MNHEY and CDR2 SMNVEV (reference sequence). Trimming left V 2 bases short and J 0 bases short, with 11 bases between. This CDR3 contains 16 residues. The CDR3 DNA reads TGTGCCAGCAGTTTAAAATGGCAGAGCTCCTACAATGAGCAGTTCTTC. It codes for CASSLKWQSSYNEQFF.